Shown below are 5 T cell receptor beta chains from a single sample sequenced in a study of T cells expressing NK-cell markers. TCRdb reprocessed the 5' RACE reads and reports one entry per CDR3 protein, with no DNA. The table lists about 450,000 distinct CDR3 sequences, with 7.3% in the top ten. Sequencing was done on a sample of blood T cells: a sorted CD56 or NKG2C T cell subset, CD4+ or CD8+ T cells, or bulk PBMC T cells (not recorded which). The receptors come from a woman aged 18-69 years in good health.

The rearrangement links TRBV12-3 or TRBV12-4 to TRBJ2-4; absent DNA, TCRdb's TRBD1 call cannot be checked. The CDR3 covers 15 residues. The CDR3 sequence: CASSARTGVGDIQYF.

V and J are TRBV7-3 and TRBJ2-3. Germline values: CDR1 SGHTA, CDR2 FQGTGA. CDR3 length: 14 residues. CDR3 sequence reads: CASSPIGQTDTQYF.

CDR3 region: CASSWAPGELFF. V and J are TRBV7-2 and TRBJ2-2; without DNA, the TCRdb call of TRBD2 cannot be checked. Per the germline V gene, CDR1 is SGHTA and CDR2 is FQGNSA. This CDR3 has 12 amino acids.

This chain links TRBV12-3 or TRBV12-4 with TRBJ1-1. The CDR3 consists of 13 residues. CDR3 loop: CASSFGLATEAFF.

The rearrangement joins TRBV29-1 to TRBJ1-4; the D call from TCRdb, TRBD1, cannot be confirmed without DNA. Germline V gene sequence: CDR1 SQVTM, CDR2 ANQGSEA. This CDR3 is built from 14 residues. This CDR3 reads CSASKGATNEKLFF. The full variable domain, its missing parts supplied by reference TRBV29-1 and TRBJ1-4, is SAVISQKPSRDICQRGTSLTIQCQVDSQVTMMFWYRQQPGQSLTLIATANQGSEATYESGFVIDKFPISRPNLTFSTLTVSNMSPEDSSIYLCSASKGATNEKLFFGSGTQLSVL.